Presented here are 11 T cell receptor beta chains from one specimen sequenced in a study of radiotherapy plus CTLA-4 blockade in lung cancer. Here immunoSEQ multiplex PCR was the method, and the copy in TCRdb shows in-frame clones only, minus some. The sample lists tens of thousands of clones; roughly three quarters were seen once. Here the sequenced sample was peripheral blood, taken from a patient treated with radiotherapy plus ipilimumab. These receptors all stem from a human donor with non-small cell lung cancer who had a complete response to radiotherapy plus ipilimumab.

The V call is TRBV10-2, the J call TRBJ1-2; D is perhaps TRBD1 (6 bases). Trimming removed 0 bases from V and 8 bases from J, with 13 bases in between. The CDR3 has 14 residues. Germline CDR1 reads WSHSY; CDR2 reads SAAADI. Here the CDR3 reads CASSESRGRRGYTF. The CDR3 bases are TGCGCCAGCAGTGAGTCCAGGGGCCGACGAGGCTACACCTTC.

This clone occurred a few times. The V gene is TRBV6-6, the J gene TRBJ1-2; D is undetermined. Trimming pared 6 bases from V and 2 bases from J, leaving 10 bases between. Germline lookup yields CDR1 MNHNY and CDR2 SVGAGI (reference sequence). This CDR3 has 13 amino acids. In nucleotides, the CDR3 is TGTGCCAGCAGCACATCGCCAAACTATGGCTACACCTTC. It codes for CASSTSPNYGYTF.

The chain uses TRBV5-4 and TRBJ1-1; D is possibly TRBD1 (6 bases). In germline, CDR1 is SGHNT, CDR2 YYREEE (reference sequence). The CDR3 has 12 residues. The V end was cut by 7 bases, the J end by 1 base, with 8 bases between. This chain's CDR3 is CASGTWNTEAFF. As DNA, the CDR3 is TGTGCCAGCGGGACATGGAACACTGAAGCTTTCTTT.

This clone was seen only a few times. The chain employs TRBV18 and TRBJ2-7; the match to TRBD1 covers 12 bases. The CDR3 consists of 14 residues. Trimming removed 3 bases from V and 6 bases from J; junction bases left unmatched: 3. Germline V gives CDR1 KGHSH, CDR2 LQKENI. CDR3 residues: CASSPGTGGVEQYF. CDR3 in DNA: TGTGCCAGCTCACCCGGGACAGGGGGCGTCGAGCAGTACTTC.

The J gene is TRBJ1-2, the V gene TRBV11-2, with D perhaps TRBD1 (5 bases). The germline gives CDR1 SGHAT, CDR2 FQNNGV. The CDR3 consists of 14 residues. V dropped 1 base and J dropped 4 bases, with 10 bases sitting between them. The CDR3 spells CASSLAPGGYGYTF. CDR3 bases: TGTGCCAGCAGCTTAGCCCCGGGGGGCTATGGCTACACCTTC.

The CDR3 loop is CASSLSHLAYEQFF. The CDR3 DNA follows: TGTGCCAGCAGCTTAAGCCATCTAGCCTATGAGCAGTTCTTC. The V and J genes are TRBV11-2 and TRBJ2-1; maybe TRBD2 (5 bases). Germline loops: CDR1 SGHAT, CDR2 FQNNGV. Trimming left V 2 bases short and J 8 bases short, with 13 bases between. The CDR3 spans 14 residues.

V usage is TRBV19 and J usage is TRBJ1-2, with 7 bases fitting TRBD1. With V trimmed by 3 bases and J by 4 bases, 5 bases remained unmatched. Germline V gene sequence: CDR1 LNHDA, CDR2 SQIVND (reference sequence). The CDR3 length is 14 residues. CDR3 in DNA: TGTGCCAGTAGTATGTCCCGACAGGGCTATGGCTACACCTTC. Protein: CASSMSRQGYGYTF.

The chain recombines TRBV5-1 with TRBJ1-2; a weak D match, TRBD1 (5 bases). The CDR3 contains 15 residues. CDR1 and CDR2 from the germline V gene are SGHRS and YFSETQ. The V end was cut by 4 bases, the J end by 6 bases, with 19 bases between. The CDR3 DNA sequence: TGCGCCAGCAGCAACCAGGGTCCCCCTAGGGATGGCTACACCTTC. Its translation is CASSNQGPPRDGYTF.

This sequence joins TRBV5-4 and TRBJ2-2, with 15 nucleotides matching TRBD2. V dropped 4 bases and J dropped 5; count of bases not matched to a gene: 3. This CDR3 has 16 amino acids. Germline lookup yields CDR1 SGHNT and CDR2 YYREEE (reference sequence). CDR3 bases: TGTGCCAGCAGCACCGGGACTAGCGGGGGGACCGGGGAGCTGTTTTTT. Protein: CASSTGTSGGTGELFF. The full variable domain, completed using reference TRBV5-4 and TRBJ2-2, is ETGVTQSPTHLIKTRGQQVTLRCSSQSGHNTVSWYQQALGQGPQFIFQYYREEENGRGNFPPRFSGLQFPNYSSELNVNALELDDSALYLCASSTGTSGGTGELFFGEGSRLTVL.

This clone was seen a few times. The V gene is TRBV5-4, the J gene TRBJ2-1; TRBD2 aligns across 9 bases. Germline CDR1 SGHNT, CDR2 YYREEE (reference sequence). Trimming cost V 3 bases and J 9 bases; bases outside gene matches: 10. CDR3 length: 15 residues. In nucleotides, the CDR3 is TGTGCCAGCAGCTCCAGGCGCGGGAGGGAAGTTGAGCAGTTCTTC. Its protein is CASSSRRGREVEQFF.

This clone was observed a few times. This sequence joins TRBV5-6 and TRBJ2-1; possible D gene TRBD2, 5 bases. The CDR3 totals 13 residues. V lost 1 base and J lost 8, with 10 bases in between. CDR1 is SGHDT and CDR2 is YYEEEE in the germline V gene. CDR3 sequence: CASSLRGWDEQFF. In DNA, the CDR3 is TGTGCCAGCAGCTTGCGGGGTTGGGATGAGCAGTTCTTC.